A single sample is the source of the 6 T cell receptor beta chains below, sequenced in a study of blood T cell repertoires in COVID-19. Generated by immunoSEQ multiplex PCR, the TCRdb table keeps only in-frame clones and is missing some. Among fewer than 200,000 clones listed, roughly 84% were seen once. Sequenced sample: peripheral blood. Source of these receptors: a woman of 80 years or more with active or convalescent COVID-19.

This clone appeared a few times. The chain recombines TRBV24-1 with TRBJ2-5, with TRBD1 matching 7 bases. This CDR3 is built from 16 residues. Germline V CDR1 and CDR2: KGHDR, SFDVKD. V trimming: 4 bases; J trimming: 4 bases; junction bases outside the gene matches: 11. The CDR3 protein is CATSDWTGLGAETQYF. The CDR3 coding sequence is TGTGCCACCAGTGACTGGACAGGTCTGGGGGCAGAGACCCAGTACTTC.

The rearrangement uses TRBV6-5 and TRBJ1-1; a weak D match, TRBD1 (5 bases). This CDR3 spans 13 amino acids. The germline V gene encodes CDR1 MNHEY and CDR2 SVGAGI. The germline V and J ends were trimmed by 6 bases and 2 bases, with 10 bases remaining between them. The CDR3 DNA is TGTGCCAGCAGGGGGCGAAGAAACACTGAAGCTTTCTTT. It specifies CASRGRRNTEAFF.

The V gene is TRBV10-1, the J gene TRBJ2-3; D gene ambiguous. CDR3 length equals 14 residues. V was shortened by 3 bases and J by 2 bases, with 9 bases between the two germline ends. Germline loops: CDR1 WNHNN, CDR2 SYGVQD (reference sequence). For the CDR3, the DNA is TGCGCCAGCAGTGAAGGCGGAACCACAGATACGCAGTATTTT. Protein: CASSEGGTTDTQYF.

The gene calls are TRBV10-1 and TRBJ1-5; D remains ambiguous. Germline CDR1 reads WNHNN; CDR2 reads SYGVQD (reference sequence). The CDR3 covers 16 residues. V gave up 10 bases and J gave up 0 bases, with 19 bases separating them. The CDR3 DNA is TGCGCCAAAGCACCCCACAGCGACTATAGCAATCAGCCCCAGCATTTT. Translated: CAKAPHSDYSNQPQHF.

The J gene is TRBJ1-6, the V gene TRBV6-5; D is perhaps TRBD1 (6 bases). Trimming cost V 2 bases and J 8 bases, with 10 bases left between them. The V gene's germline CDR1 is MNHEY and CDR2 SVGAGI. The CDR3 runs 14 residues. The CDR3 region has the DNA TGTGCCAGCAGTTACGTCAGGGGAGATTCACCCCTCCACTTT. Protein product: CASSYVRGDSPLHF.

This CDR3 is CASSSDGIRNQPQHF. Written as DNA, the CDR3 is TGTGCCAGCAGCTCGGACGGGATACGCAATCAGCCCCAGCATTTT. This chain uses TRBV2 with TRBJ1-5; D not resolved. V gave up 6 bases and J gave up 2 bases, with 14 bases separating them. The CDR3 spans 15 residues. Germline CDR1 is SNHLY and CDR2 is FYNNEI.